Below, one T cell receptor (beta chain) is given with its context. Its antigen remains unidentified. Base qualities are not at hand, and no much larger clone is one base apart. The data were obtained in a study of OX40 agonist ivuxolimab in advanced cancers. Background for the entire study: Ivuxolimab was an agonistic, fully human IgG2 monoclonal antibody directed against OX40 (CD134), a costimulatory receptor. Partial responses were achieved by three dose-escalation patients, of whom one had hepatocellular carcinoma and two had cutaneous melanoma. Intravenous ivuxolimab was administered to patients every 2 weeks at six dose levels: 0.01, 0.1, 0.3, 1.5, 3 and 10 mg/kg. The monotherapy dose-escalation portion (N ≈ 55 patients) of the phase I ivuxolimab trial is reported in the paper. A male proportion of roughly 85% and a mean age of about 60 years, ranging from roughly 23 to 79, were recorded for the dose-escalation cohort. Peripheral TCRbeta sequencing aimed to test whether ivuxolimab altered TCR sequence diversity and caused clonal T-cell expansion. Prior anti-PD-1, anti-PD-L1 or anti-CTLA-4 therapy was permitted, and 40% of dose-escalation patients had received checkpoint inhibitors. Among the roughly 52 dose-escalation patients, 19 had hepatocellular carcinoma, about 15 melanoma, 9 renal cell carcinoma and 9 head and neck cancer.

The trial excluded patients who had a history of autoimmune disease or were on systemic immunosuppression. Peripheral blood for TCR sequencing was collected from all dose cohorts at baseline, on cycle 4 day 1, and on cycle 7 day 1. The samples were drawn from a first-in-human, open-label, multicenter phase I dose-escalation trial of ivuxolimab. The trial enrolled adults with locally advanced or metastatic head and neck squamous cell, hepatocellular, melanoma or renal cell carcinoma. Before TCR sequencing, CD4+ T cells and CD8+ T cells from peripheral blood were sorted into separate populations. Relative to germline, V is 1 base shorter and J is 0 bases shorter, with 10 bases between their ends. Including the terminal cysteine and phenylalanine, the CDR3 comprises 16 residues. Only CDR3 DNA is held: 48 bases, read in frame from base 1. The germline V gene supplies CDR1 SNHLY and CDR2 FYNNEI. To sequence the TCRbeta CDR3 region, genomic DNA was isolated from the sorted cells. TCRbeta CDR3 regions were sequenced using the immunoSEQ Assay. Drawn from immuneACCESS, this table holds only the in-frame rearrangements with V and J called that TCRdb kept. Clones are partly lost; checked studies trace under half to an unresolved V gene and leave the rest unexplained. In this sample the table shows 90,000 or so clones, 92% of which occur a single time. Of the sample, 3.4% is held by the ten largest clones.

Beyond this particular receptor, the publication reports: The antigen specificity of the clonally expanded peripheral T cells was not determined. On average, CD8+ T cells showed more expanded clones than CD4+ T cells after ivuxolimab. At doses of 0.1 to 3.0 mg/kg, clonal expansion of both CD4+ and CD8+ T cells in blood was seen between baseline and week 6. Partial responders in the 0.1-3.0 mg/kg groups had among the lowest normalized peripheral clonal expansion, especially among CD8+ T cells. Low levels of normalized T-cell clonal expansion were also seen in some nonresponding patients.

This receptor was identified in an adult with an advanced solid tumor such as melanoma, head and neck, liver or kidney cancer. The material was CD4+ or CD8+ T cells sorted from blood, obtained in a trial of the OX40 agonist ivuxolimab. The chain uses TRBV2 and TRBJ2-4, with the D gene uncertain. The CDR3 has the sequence CASSEVSTLAKNIQYF. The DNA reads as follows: TGTGCCAGCAGTGAAGTCAGTACCCTAGCCAAAAACATTCAGTACTTC.